This T cell receptor beta chain was sequenced in a study of CD8+ T cells in alopecia areata (dated by TCRdb to 2016 to 2018). A note on the overall study: The treated patients, all with moderate-to-severe alopecia areata, were enrolled in an open-label pilot trial of oral tofacitinib given at 5 to 10 mg twice daily. Tofacitinib was given for 6 to 18 months, followed by 6 months of follow-up off drug to assess delayed response and recurrence. The SALT score, which quantifies the percentage of affected scalp surface area, was used to measure disease severity in treated patients. In both human patients and the C3H/HeJ mouse model, the study applied high-throughput TCRbeta sequencing to look at T cell clonal expansion in alopecia areata. On the human side, TCRbeta sequencing was run on scalp tissue and on sorted CD4+ and CD8+ peripheral blood T cells from healthy controls and from alopecia areata patients with either patchy or totalis/universalis disease. Biopsies were taken from tofacitinib-treated patients at baseline and again at 4 and 24 weeks into treatment, and several of those patients also had a later scalp biopsy. Clonality in the scalp was compared among normal scalp (n=4), patchy alopecia areata scalp (n=8), and alopecia totalis/universalis scalp (n=8). The RNA source kit depended on sample type: the PAXgene miRNA kit for fixed scalp, the miRNeasy kit for PBMCs, and the RNeasy kit for mouse skin. TCRbeta CDR3 regions were amplified by immunoSEQ multiplex PCR with 35 Vbeta forward and 13 Jbeta reverse primers. Here is what the overall study found, with its caveats: Unlike mouse skin, where gammadelta T cells dominate, normal human skin contains resident alphabeta T cells that get sequenced too, which complicates analysis of the scalp TCR repertoire. TCR sequences shared between patients were less clear than in mice, possibly partly because of HLA diversity in the patient population. Compared with normal scalp, lesional scalp, particularly in alopecia totalis/universalis, had higher clonality and more expanded CD8+ clones, which suggests antigenic drive. Because the treated cohort was small and had only one nonresponder, larger studies are needed to examine links between baseline CD8+ expansion and response. Many expanded lesional clones were found to persist in scalp and blood during tofacitinib treatment, and relapse after treatment cessation may be partly explained by this persistence. Tofacitinib significantly lowered scalp clonality and the number of expanded CD8+ clones among the top 100 scalp clones.

Library construction relied on the immunoSEQ multiplex PCR assay. RNA was extracted from all samples and reverse transcribed into cDNA, which served as template for TCR sequencing. SuperScript III was used for first-strand cDNA synthesis, primed with a 2:1 mix of oligo-dT and random hexamers. A synthetic immune receptor repertoire was used to gauge amplification bias, and whatever bias remained was removed computationally. Processing in the source paper ran as follows. Raw reads were preprocessed to remove errors, and CDR3 was defined by IMGT conventions from the conserved cysteine to phenylalanine. Clonality was computed by normalizing Shannon entropy by log2 of the number of productive unique TCRs and subtracting the result from 1. Whether each scalp clone was CD4 or CD8 was inferred by checking scalp TCRbeta sequences against the CD4 and CD8 repertoires from sorted blood. The table was pulled from immuneACCESS by TCRdb, which kept in-frame rearrangements only. Such tables lose some clones; where checked, under half of the loss comes from unresolved V genes, and the rest has no known cause. D and trimming were read from the DNA, whereas the V and J calls and clone size are those reported in that table. The sample table lists approximately 210,000 clones, about 40% of them with a count of one. Jointly, the top ten make up around 2.5% of the sample.

The treatment or condition label on this specimen signifies: oral pan-JAK inhibitor, 5-10 mg twice daily. Lesional scalp punch biopsies and peripheral blood were collected from alopecia areata patients. PBMCs were isolated by density centrifugation and stained for CD3, CD4 and CD8, after which CD4+ and CD8+ T cells were sorted on a FACSAria. This clone has more than one count but fewer than ten. Its antigen has not been determined. Within one base of it there is no much larger clone, and no base qualities were kept. The sequencing here drew on CD4+ T cells sorted from blood, taken at roughly week 38, from a patient treated with tofacitinib. This sequence originates from a human donor with alopecia areata.

The CDR3 has the sequence CASSAGSNTEAFF. The bases read TGTGCCAGCAGTGCGGGGAGTAATACTGAAGCTTTCTTT. Recombination connected TRBV25-1 to TRBJ1-1; confidence is insufficient to name the D gene. Measured from the cysteine to the phenylalanine, the CDR3 is 13 residues long. Only CDR3 DNA remains: 39 bases, in frame from the first base. The germline V gene encodes CDR1 MGHDK and CDR2 SYGVNS. Cut back by 4 bases and 5 bases, the V and J ends lie 11 bases apart. Joined to the reference TRBV25-1 and TRBJ1-1 proteins, this CDR3 gives the full variable domain: EADIYQTPRYLVIGTGKKITLECSQTMGHDKMYWYQQDPGMELHLIHYSYGVNSTEKGDLSSESTVSRIRTEHFPLTLESARPSHTSQYLCASSAGSNTEAFFGQGTRLTVV.